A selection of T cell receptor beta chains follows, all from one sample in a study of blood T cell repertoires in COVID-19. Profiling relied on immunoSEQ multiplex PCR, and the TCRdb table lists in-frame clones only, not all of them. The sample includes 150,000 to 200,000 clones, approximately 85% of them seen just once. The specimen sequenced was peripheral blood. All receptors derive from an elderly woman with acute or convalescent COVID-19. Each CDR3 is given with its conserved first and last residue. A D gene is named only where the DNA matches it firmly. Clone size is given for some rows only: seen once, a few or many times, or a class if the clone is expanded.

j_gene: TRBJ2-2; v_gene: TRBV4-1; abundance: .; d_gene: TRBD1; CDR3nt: TGCGCCAGCAGATCCAGGACAGGGGATCACACCGGGGAGCTGTTTTTT; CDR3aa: CASRSRTGDHTGELFF
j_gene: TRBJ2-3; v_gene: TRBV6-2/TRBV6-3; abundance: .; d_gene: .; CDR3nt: TGTGCCAGCAGTTACCCTGAACTAGCCCCGCACACAGATACGCAGTATTTT; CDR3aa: CASSYPELAPHTDTQYF
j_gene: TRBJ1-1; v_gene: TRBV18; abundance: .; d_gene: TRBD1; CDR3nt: TGTGCCAGCTCACCCGGGGACAGCTATGAAGCTTTCTTT; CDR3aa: CASSPGDSYEAFF
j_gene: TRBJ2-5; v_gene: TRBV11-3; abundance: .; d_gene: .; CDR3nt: TGTGCCAGCAGCGCTAGACATCTGGGGGGAGAGACCCAGTACTTC; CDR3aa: CASSARHLGGETQYF
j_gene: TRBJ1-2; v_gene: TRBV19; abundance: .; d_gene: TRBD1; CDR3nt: TGTGCCAGTAGTATATTAGGACAGGAGATGTTCTATGGCTACACCTTC; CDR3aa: CASSILGQEMFYGYTF
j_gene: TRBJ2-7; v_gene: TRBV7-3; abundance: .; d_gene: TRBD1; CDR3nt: TGTGCCAGCAGCCATGACAGGGGCTACGAGCAGTACTTC; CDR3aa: CASSHDRGYEQYF
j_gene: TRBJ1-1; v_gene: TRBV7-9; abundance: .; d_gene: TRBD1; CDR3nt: TGTGCCAGCAGCTTCCGGACAGGGAACACTGAAGCTTTCTTT; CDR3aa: CASSFRTGNTEAFF
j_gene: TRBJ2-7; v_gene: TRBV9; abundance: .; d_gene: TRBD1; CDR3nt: TGTGCCAGCAGCGTAGGAGGGACAGTCTCCTACGAGCAGTACTTC; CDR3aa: CASSVGGTVSYEQYF
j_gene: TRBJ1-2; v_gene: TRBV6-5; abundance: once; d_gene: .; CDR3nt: TGTGCCAGCAGTTCTGACGGAGGGGTAGGCTACACCTTC; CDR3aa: CASSSDGGVGYTF
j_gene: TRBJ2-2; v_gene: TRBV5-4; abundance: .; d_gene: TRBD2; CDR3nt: TGTGCCAGCAGCAGGGGCGCGGGGGGCGGTTCGAACACCGGGGAGCTGTTTTTT; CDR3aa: CASSRGAGGGSNTGELFF
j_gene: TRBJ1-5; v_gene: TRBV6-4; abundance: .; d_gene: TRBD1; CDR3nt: TGTGCCAGCAGTGACCCTTCAGGGGGGCAGGGGGACAATCAGCCCCAGCATTTT; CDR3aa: CASSDPSGGQGDNQPQHF
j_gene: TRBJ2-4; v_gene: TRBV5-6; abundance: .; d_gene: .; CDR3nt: TGTGCCAGCAGCTGGCAGGGGAAAAACATTCAGTACTTC; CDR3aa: CASSWQGKNIQYF
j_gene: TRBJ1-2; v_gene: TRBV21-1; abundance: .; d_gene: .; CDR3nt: TGTGCCAGACTACAGGAGAGCTATGGCTACACCTTC; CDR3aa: CARLQESYGYTF
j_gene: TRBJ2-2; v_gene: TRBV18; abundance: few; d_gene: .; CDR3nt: TGTGCCAGCTCACCACCCGCCACTACCGGGGAGCTGTTTTTT; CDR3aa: CASSPPATTGELFF
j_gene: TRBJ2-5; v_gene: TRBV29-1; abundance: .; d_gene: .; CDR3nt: TGCAGCGTTGAAGTAGAGGTTCGGACCCAGTACTTC; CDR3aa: CSVEVEVRTQYF
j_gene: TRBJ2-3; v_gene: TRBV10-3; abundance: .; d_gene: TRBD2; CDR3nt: TGTGCCATCGCGCAGTCTAGCGGGGGATCGGAGTCGCAGTATTTT; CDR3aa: CAIAQSSGGSESQYF
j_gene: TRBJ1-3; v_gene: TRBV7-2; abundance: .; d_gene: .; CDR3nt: TGTGCCAGCAGCCCCGGAGGGCAGGTTTCTGGAAACACCATATATTTT; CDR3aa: CASSPGGQVSGNTIYF
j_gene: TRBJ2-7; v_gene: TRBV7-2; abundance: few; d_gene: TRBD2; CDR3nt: TGTGCCAGCAGCCGGACTAGCGGGAACTCACTCTACGAGCAGTACTTC; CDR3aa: CASSRTSGNSLYEQYF
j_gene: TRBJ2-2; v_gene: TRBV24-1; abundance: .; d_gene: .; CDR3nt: TGTGCCACCAGTGATCCAACAGGGAGTACCGGGGAGCTGTTTTTT; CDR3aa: CATSDPTGSTGELFF
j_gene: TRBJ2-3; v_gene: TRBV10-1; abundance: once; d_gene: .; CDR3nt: TGCGCCAGCAGTCACAAATCATCGACAGTTACGCAGTATTTT; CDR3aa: CASSHKSSTVTQYF
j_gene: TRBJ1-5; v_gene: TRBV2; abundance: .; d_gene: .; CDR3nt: TGTGCCAGCAGTGGACCAGCCGGGGATCAGCCCCAGCATTTT; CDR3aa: CASSGPAGDQPQHF
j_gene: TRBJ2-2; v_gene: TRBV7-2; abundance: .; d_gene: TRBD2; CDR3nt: TGTGCCAGCATCCGGACTAGCGGGGTCGGGGAGCTGTTTTTT; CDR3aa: CASIRTSGVGELFF
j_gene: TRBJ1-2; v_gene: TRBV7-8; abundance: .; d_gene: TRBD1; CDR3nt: TGTGCCAGCAGCCCCGGGACAGGCGCTAACTATGGCTACACCTTC; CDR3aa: CASSPGTGANYGYTF
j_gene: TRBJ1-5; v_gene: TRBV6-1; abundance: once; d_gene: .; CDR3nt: TGTGCCAGCAGTGAAGCGGAGTTCCTCAATCAGCCCCAGCATTTT; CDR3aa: CASSEAEFLNQPQHF
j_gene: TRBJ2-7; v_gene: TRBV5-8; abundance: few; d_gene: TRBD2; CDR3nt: TGTGCCAGCAGCTTGGGTGCGGGGGGCGAGCAGTACTTC; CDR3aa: CASSLGAGGEQYF
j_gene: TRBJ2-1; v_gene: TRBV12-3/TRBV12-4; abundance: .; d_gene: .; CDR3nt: TGTGCCAGCAGTCAAAATGAGCAGTTCTTC; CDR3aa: CASSQNEQFF
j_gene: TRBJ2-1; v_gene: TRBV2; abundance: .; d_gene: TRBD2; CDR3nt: TGTGCCAGCAGTCCGGGACTAGCGGGGGGGAATGAGCAGTTCTTC; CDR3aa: CASSPGLAGGNEQFF
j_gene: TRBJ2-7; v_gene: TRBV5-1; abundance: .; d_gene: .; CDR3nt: TGCGCCAGCAGCTTGGGTCCAGGTCAGGGTCGGGCCTACGAGCAGTACTTC; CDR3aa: CASSLGPGQGRAYEQYF
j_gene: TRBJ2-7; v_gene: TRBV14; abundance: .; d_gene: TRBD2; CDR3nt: TGTGCCAGCAGCCAAGGGTCTAGCGGGAGCTACGAGCAGTACTTC; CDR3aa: CASSQGSSGSYEQYF
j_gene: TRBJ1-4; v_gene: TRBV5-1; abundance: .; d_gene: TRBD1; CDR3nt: TGCGCCAGCAGGCGAACCACAGGGGAAACTAATGAAAAACTGTTTTTT; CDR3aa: CASRRTTGETNEKLFF
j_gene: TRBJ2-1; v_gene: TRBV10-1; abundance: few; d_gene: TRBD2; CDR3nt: TGCGCCAGCAGTGAGTCGGGGCGGGGGAATGAGCAGTTCTTC; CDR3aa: CASSESGRGNEQFF
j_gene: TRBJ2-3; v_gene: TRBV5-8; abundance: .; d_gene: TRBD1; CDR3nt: TGTGCCAGCAGCTTGACCGGGACAGGGGGCCCAGATACGCAGTATTTT; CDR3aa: CASSLTGTGGPDTQYF
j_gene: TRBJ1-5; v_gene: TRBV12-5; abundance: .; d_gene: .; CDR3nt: TGTGCTAGTGGTTTGGGGCAGGGTCAGCCCCAGCATTTT; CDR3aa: CASGLGQGQPQHF
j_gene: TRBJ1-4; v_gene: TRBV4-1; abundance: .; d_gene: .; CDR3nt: TGCGCCAGCAGCCAAGAGCCTTCCGGGTTCGCAACTAATGAAAAACTGTTTTTT; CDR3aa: CASSQEPSGFATNEKLFF
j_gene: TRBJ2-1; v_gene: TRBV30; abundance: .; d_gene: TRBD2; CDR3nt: TGTGCCTGGAGTGTTGGCGGGAGCGGCAATGAGCAGTTCTTC; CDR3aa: CAWSVGGSGNEQFF
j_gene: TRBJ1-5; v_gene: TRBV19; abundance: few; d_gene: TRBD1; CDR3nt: TGTGCCAGTAGTTCCGGAGGGGGCACCACCAATCAGCCCCAGCATTTT; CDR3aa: CASSSGGGTTNQPQHF
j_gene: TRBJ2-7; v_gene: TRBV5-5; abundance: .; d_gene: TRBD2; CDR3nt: TGTGCCAGCAGCTTGTGGGAGGGCTACGAGCAGTACTTC; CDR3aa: CASSLWEGYEQYF
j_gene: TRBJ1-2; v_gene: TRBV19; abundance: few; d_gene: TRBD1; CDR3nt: TGTGCCAGTAGTCAAGGCAGGGGGCGTAACTATGGCTACACCTTC; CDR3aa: CASSQGRGRNYGYTF